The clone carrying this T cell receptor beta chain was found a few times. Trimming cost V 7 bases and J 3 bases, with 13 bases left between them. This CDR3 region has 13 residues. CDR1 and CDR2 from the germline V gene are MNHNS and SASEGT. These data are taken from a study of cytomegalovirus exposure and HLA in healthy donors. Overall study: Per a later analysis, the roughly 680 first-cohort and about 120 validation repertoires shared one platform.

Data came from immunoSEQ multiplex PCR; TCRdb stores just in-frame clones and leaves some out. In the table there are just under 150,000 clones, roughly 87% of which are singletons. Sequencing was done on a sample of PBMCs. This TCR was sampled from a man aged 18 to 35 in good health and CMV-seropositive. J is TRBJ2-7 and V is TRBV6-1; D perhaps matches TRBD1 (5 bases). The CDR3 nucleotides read TGTGCCAGCACCAGTAACCAGGGCTACGAGCAGTACTTC. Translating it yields CASTSNQGYEQYF.